This T cell receptor (beta chain) originates from a study of cytomegalovirus exposure and HLA in healthy donors. The overall study: Unique TCRs from HLA-typed donors, 80 million to 90 million of them, were held in an early data release. Study-level findings and limits: A later analysis found common viral pathogens apparently linked to several of the most significant clusters. Cytomegalovirus-associated status was assigned to approximately 160 TCR beta chains.

This CDR3 has 13 residues. The germline V and J ends were trimmed by 0 bases and 6 bases, with 9 bases remaining between them. Germline lookup yields CDR1 SGHAT and CDR2 FQDESV (reference sequence). Regarding donors, all were healthy bone marrow donors. To note about this clone: The antigen is undetermined.

A multiplex PCR was run with 60 Vbeta primers and 13 Jbeta primers. Assay: immunoSEQ multiplex PCR; the TCRdb copy retains only in-frame clones and omits some. This table holds approximately 75,000 clones, more than 65% found once. The sample was PBMCs. The chain recombines TRBV11-1 with TRBJ2-7, with D possibly matching TRBD2 (6 bases). The source of this sequence is a man in his 70s in good health and CMV-seropositive. In nucleotides, the CDR3 is TGTGCCAGCAGCTTAGCGGGGGAGGTCGAGCAGTACTTC. Protein product: CASSLAGEVEQYF.